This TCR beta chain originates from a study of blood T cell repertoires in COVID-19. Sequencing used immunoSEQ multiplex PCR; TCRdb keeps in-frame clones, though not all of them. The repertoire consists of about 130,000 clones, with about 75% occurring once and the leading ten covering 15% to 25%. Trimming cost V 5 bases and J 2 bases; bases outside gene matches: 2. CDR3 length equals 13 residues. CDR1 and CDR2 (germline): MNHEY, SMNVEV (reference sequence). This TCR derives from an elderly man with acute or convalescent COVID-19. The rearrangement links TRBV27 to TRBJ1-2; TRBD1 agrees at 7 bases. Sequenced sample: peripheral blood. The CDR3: CASSKTGNYGYTF. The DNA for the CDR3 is TGTGCCAGCAGTAAGACAGGGAACTATGGCTACACCTTC.